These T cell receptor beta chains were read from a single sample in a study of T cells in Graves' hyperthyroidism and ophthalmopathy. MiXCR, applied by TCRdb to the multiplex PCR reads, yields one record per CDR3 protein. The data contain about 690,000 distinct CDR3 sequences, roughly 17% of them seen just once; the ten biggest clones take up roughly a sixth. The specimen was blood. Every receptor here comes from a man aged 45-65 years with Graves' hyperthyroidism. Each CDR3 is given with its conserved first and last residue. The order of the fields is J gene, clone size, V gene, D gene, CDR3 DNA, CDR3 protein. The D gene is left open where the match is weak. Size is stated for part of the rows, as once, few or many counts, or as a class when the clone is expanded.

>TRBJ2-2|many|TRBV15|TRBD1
TGTGCCACCAGCAGGGACAGGGTTACCGGGGAGCTGTTTTTT
CATSRDRVTGELFF
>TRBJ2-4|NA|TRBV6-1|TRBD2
TGTGCCAGCAGTGACGGGGGGGCCAAAAACATTCAGTACTTC
CASSDGGAKNIQYF
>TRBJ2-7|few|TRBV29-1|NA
TGCAGCGTGGGGGGTGATGGGTACGAGCAGTACTTC
CSVGGDGYEQYF
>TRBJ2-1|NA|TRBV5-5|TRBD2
TGCGCCAACAGCTACCTAGCGGGCGACAATGAGCAGTTCTTC
CANSYLAGDNEQFF
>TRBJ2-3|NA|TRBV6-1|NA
TGTGCCAGCAGTAGGGACTGGACTAGCACAGATACGCAGTATTTT
CASSRDWTSTDTQYF
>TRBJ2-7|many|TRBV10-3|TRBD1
TGTGCCATCAGTCGAGGGACAGGGGGTTCCTACGAGCAGTACTTC
CAISRGTGGSYEQYF
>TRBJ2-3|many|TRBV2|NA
TGTGCCAGCACCCCCGGGAGTAGCACAGATACGCAGTATTTT
CASTPGSSTDTQYF
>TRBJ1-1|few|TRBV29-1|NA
TGCAGCGGGAACAGGGAAGGCACTGAAGCTTTCTTT
CSGNREGTEAFF
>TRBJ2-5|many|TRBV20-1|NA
TGCAGTGCTAGGGGGGGACAAGAGACCCAGTACTTC
CSARGGQETQYF
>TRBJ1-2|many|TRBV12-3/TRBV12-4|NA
TGTGCCAGCAGTTCTGGCTATGGCTACACCTTC
CASSSGYGYTF
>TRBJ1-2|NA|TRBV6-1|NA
TGTGCCAGCAGTCCGCCTGGGGCAGGAGGCTATGGCTACACCTTC
CASSPPGAGGYGYTF
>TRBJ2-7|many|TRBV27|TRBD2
TGTGCCAGCAGAGGACTAGCGGGAGTTGTCGAGCAGTACTTC
CASRGLAGVVEQYF
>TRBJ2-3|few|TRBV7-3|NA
TGTGCCAGCATCCCGGTGCTTGGGCAGTATTTT
CASIPVLGQYF
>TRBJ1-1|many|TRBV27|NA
TGTGCCAGCTCTGGGAGGGGGGCGCTTAACACTGAAGCTTTCTTT
CASSGRGALNTEAFF
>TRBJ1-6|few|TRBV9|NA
TGTGCCAGCAGCGTAGACGGGACACATAATTCACCCCTCCACTTT
CASSVDGTHNSPLHF
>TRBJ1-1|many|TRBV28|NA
TGTGCCAGCAATAGAGACAGCCCGAACACTGAAGCTTTCTTT
CASNRDSPNTEAFF
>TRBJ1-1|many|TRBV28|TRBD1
TGTGCCAGCAGCGGGACAGGGGTATTGAACACTGAAGCTTTCTTT
CASSGTGVLNTEAFF
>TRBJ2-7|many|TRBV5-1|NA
TGCGCCAGCAGCTTGGGACGTGGACTCTCCTACGAGCAGTACTTC
CASSLGRGLSYEQYF
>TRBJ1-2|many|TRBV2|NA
TGTGCCAGCAGTGGAGGCAGAGCTAACTATGGCTACACCTTC
CASSGGRANYGYTF
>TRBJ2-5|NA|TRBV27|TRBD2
TGTGCCAGCAGTTTTTCCGGGACTAGCGGGTCCGAGACCCAGTACTTC
CASSFSGTSGSETQYF
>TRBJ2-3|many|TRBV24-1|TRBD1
TGTGCCACCGGACAGGACACAGATACGCAGTATTTT
CATGQDTDTQYF
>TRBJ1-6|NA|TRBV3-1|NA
TGTGCCAGCAGCCCTGGCCCGGGGAGGAATTCACCCCTCCACTTT
CASSPGPGRNSPLHF
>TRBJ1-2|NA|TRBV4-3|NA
TGCGCCAGCAGCCAAGATCTCGGGGGCCGTGGCTACACCTTC
CASSQDLGGRGYTF
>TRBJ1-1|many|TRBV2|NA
TGTGCCAGCAGTGAAGAAGGACAGTTGAACACTGAAGCTTTCTTT
CASSEEGQLNTEAFF
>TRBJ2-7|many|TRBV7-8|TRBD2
TGTGCCGGGGGAGGGGGACTAGCGGTCGAGCAGTACTTC
CAGGGGLAVEQYF
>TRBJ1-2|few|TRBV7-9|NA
TGTGCCAGCAGCTTAGATTGGGACGGGGGCTATGGCTACACCTTC
CASSLDWDGGYGYTF
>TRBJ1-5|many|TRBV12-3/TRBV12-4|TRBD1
TGTGCCAGCAGTCCTCAGGGACAGACTGTGCGACAGCCCCAGCATTTT
CASSPQGQTVRQPQHF
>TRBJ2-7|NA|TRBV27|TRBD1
TGTGCCAGCACGACCGGGACAGATGACCACGAGCAGTACTTC
CASTTGTDDHEQYF